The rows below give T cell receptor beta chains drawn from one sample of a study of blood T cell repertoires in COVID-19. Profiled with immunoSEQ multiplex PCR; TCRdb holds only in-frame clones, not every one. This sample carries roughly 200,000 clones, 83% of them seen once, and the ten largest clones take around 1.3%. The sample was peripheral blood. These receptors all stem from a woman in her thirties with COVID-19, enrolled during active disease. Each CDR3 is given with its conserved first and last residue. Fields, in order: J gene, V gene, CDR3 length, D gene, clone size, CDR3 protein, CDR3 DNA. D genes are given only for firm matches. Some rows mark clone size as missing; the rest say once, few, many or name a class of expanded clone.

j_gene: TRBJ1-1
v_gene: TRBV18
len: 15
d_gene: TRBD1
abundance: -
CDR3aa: CASSIESGQEAEAFF
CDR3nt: TGTGCCAGCTCAATCGAGTCGGGACAGGAGGCTGAAGCTTTCTTT

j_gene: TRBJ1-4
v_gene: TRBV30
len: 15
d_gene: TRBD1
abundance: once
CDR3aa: CAWSVGTGGNEKLFF
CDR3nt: TGTGCCTGGAGTGTAGGGACAGGGGGTAATGAAAAACTGTTTTTT

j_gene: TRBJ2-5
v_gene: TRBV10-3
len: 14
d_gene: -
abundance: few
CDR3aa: CAISEGGGAETQYF
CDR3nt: TGTGCCATCAGTGAGGGCGGGGGCGCAGAGACCCAGTACTTC

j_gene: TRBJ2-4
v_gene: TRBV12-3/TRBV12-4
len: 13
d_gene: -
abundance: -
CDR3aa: CASSLGLVNIQYF
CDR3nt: TGTGCCAGCAGTTTAGGACTAGTCAACATTCAGTACTTC

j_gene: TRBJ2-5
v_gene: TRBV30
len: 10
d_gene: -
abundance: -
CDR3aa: CASGSLTQYF
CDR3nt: TGTGCCTCCGGGAGCTTAACCCAGTACTTC

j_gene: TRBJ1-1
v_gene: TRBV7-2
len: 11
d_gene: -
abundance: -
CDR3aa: CASSPDTEAFF
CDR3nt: TGTGCCAGCAGCCCAGACACTGAAGCTTTCTTT

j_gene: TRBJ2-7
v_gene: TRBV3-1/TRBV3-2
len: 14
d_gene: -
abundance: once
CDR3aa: CASSQEGGSYEQYF
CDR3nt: TGTGCCAGCAGCCAAGAAGGCGGCAGCTACGAGCAGTACTTC

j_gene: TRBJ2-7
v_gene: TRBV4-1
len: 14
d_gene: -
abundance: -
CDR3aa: CASSQGLTGGEQYF
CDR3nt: TGCGCCAGCAGCCAGGGCCTGACAGGCGGCGAGCAGTACTTC

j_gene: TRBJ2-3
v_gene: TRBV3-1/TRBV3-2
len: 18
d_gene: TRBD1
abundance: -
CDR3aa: CASSQASRTGGCTDTQYF
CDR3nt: TGTGCCAGCAGCCAAGCCTCCCGGACAGGGGGGTGCACAGATACGCAGTATTTT

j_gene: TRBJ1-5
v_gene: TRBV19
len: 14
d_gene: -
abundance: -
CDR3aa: CASSILTGNQPQHF
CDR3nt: TGTGCCAGTAGTATACTAACAGGCAATCAGCCCCAGCATTTT

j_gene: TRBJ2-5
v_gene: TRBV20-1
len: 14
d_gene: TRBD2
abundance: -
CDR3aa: CSASGAGGLKTQYF
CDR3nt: TGCAGTGCTAGTGGAGCGGGAGGTTTAAAGACCCAGTACTTC

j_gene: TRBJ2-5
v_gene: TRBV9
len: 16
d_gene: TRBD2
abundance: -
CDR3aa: CASSVGPLAGGTAQYF
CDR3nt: TGTGCCAGCAGCGTAGGGCCACTAGCGGGGGGGACGGCCCAGTACTTC

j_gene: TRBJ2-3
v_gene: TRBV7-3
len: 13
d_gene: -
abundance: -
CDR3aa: CASSLGDLDTQYF
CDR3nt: TGTGCCAGCAGCTTAGGAGACTTAGATACGCAGTATTTT

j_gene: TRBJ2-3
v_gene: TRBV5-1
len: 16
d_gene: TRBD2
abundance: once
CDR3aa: CASSPGPAGSTDTQYF
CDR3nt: TGCGCCAGCAGCCCGGGTCCAGCGGGAAGCACAGATACGCAGTATTTT

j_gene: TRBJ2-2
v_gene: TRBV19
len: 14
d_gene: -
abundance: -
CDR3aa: CASSPVQATGELFF
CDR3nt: TGTGCCAGTAGCCCCGTACAGGCCACCGGGGAGCTGTTTTTT

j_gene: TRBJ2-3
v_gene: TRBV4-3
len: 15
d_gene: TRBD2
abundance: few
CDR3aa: CASSQRTSGADTQYF
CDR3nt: TGCGCCAGCAGCCAACGGACTAGCGGGGCAGATACGCAGTATTTT

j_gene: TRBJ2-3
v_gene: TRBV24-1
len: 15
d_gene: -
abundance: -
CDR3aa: CATSDPGVGADTQYF
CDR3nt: TGTGCCACCAGTGATCCGGGGGTTGGCGCAGATACGCAGTATTTT

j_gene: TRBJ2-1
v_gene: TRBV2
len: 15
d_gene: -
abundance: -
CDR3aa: CASSEGSFSYNEQFF
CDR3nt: TGTGCCAGCAGTGAGGGTAGCTTCTCCTACAATGAGCAGTTCTTC

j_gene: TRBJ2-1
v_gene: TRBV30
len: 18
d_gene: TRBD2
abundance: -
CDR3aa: CAWKSGTSGRGSYNEQFF
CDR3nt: TGTGCCTGGAAATCTGGGACTAGCGGGAGGGGGTCCTACAATGAGCAGTTCTTC

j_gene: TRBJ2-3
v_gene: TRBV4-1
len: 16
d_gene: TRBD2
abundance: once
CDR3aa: CASSFRTSGRTDTQYF
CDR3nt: TGCGCCAGCAGTTTTCGGACTAGCGGACGCACAGATACGCAGTATTTT

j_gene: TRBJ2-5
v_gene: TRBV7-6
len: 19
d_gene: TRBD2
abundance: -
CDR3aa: CASSPIISTSGGPQETQYF
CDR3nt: TGTGCCAGCAGCCCTATCATATCAACTAGCGGGGGGCCCCAAGAGACCCAGTACTTC

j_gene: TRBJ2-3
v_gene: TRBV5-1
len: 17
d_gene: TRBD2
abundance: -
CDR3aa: CASSLGLAAIGADTQYF
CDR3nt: TGCGCCAGCAGCTTGGGGCTAGCGGCTATAGGCGCAGATACGCAGTATTTT

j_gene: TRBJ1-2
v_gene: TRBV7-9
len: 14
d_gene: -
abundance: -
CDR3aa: CASSPVEGIYGYTF
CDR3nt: TGTGCCAGCAGCCCCGTGGAGGGGATCTATGGCTACACCTTC

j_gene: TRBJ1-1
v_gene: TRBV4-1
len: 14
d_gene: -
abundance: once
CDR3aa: CASSQVGGNTEAFF
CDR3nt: TGCGCCAGCAGCCAAGTGGGGGGGAACACTGAAGCTTTCTTT

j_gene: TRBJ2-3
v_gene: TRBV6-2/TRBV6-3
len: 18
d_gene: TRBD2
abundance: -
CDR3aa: CASSYDMRLAGDGYTQYF
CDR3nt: TGTGCCAGCAGTTACGATATGCGACTAGCGGGAGACGGATATACGCAGTATTTT